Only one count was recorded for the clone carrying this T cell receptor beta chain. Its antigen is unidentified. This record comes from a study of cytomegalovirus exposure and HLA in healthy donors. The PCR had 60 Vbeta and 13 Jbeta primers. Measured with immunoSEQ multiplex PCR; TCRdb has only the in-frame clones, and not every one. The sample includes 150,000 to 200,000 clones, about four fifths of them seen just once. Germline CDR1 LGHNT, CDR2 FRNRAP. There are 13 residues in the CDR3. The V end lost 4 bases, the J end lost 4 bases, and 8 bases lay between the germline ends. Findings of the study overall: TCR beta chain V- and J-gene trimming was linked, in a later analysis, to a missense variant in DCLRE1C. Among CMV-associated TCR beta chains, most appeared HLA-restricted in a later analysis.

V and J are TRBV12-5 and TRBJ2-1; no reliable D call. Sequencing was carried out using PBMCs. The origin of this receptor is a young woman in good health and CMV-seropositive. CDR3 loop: CASGSRGYNEQFF. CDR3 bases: TGTGCTAGTGGTTCACGAGGTTACAATGAGCAGTTCTTC.